These 7 T cell receptor beta chains originate from one sample sequenced in a study of blood T cells in healthy people across ages. The second PCR ran roughly 6 to 12 cycles with a sample-barcoded 5' primer and J-beta primers. MiXCR, applied by TCRdb to the 5' RACE reads, yields one record per CDR3 protein. The sample records roughly 800,000 distinct CDR3 sequences, over 45% being singletons. Material for sequencing was blood. The receptor source for this set is a man aged 30 to 45 in good health.

This clonotype was counted a single time. V is TRBV20-1 and J is TRBJ2-5; possible D gene TRBD2, 6 bases. CDR1 and CDR2 (germline): DFQATT, SNEGSKA (reference sequence). The V and J ends lost 3 bases and 5 bases respectively, with 13 bases between them. The CDR3 consists of 13 residues. CDR3 sequence (DNA): TGCAGTGCTAGGGAGGGGACGGTGGAGACCCAGTACTTC. Translating it yields CSAREGTVETQYF.

The chain joins TRBV7-9 to TRBJ2-7; unclear D gene. CDR3 length: 15 amino acids. The ends were cut back, 6 bases at V and 2 bases at J, with 17 bases in the middle. The germline V gene has CDR1 SEHNR and CDR2 FQNEAQ (reference sequence). The CDR3 protein is CASSPIELPPYEQYF. The DNA for the CDR3 is TGTGCCAGCAGTCCGATCGAATTACCCCCCTACGAGCAGTACTTC.

V usage is TRBV25-1 and J usage is TRBJ1-6, with TRBD1 identical over 7 bases. There are 17 residues in the CDR3. V trimming: 4 bases; J trimming: 5 bases; junction bases outside the gene matches: 11. Germline V gene data show CDR1 as MGHDK and CDR2 as SYGVNS. The CDR3 sequence is CASSVQTGSADNSPLHF. The CDR3, as DNA: TGTGCCAGCAGTGTTCAGACAGGGTCTGCTGATAATTCACCCCTCCACTTT.

The chain recombines TRBV13 with TRBJ2-1, with D uncertain. Germline V gene sequence: CDR1 PRHDT, CDR2 FYEKMQ (reference sequence). The V end lost 0 bases, the J end lost 0 bases, and 12 bases lay between the germline ends. The CDR3 length is 17 residues. In nucleotides, the CDR3 is TGTGCCAGCAGCTTAGGTGGTTCACCCAGCTCCTACAATGAGCAGTTCTTC. This translates into CASSLGGSPSSYNEQFF.

In its sample, this clonotype was seen a few times. The rearrangement links TRBV20-1 to TRBJ2-1; 12 bases map to TRBD2. The CDR3 covers 13 residues. Losses at the gene ends were 5 bases for V and 6 bases for J; bases not matched to a gene: 2. The germline V gene has CDR1 DFQATT and CDR2 SNEGSKA (reference sequence). As DNA, the CDR3 is TGCAGTGCTCCGGGACTAGCGGGCAATGAGCAGTTCTTC. Its protein is CSAPGLAGNEQFF.

This clonotype was detected only a few times. The chain links TRBV20-1 to TRBJ2-3; TRBD2 is a possible D gene (7 bases). Per germline, CDR1 DFQATT and CDR2 SNEGSKA (reference sequence). This CDR3 has 16 residues. Trimming left V 4 bases short and J 2 bases short, with 19 bases between. The CDR3 region has the DNA TGCAGTGCTAAGGGGGGGGGACACCCTTACACAGATACGCAGTATTTT. Protein: CSAKGGGHPYTDTQYF.

This chain joins TRBV2 and TRBJ1-6; D is ambiguous. The CDR3 is made up of 13 amino acids. Trimming took 8 bases from V and 6 from J, leaving 11 bases between them. Germline CDR1 SNHLY, CDR2 FYNNEI. CDR3 protein: CASAKLINSPLHF. The DNA for the CDR3 is TGTGCCAGCGCTAAACTCATTAATTCACCCCTCCACTTT.